This note documents a single TCR beta chain sequence. This sample was taken from a study of shared clonotypes between healthy human individuals. On the study more broadly: Serving as donors were two women and three men, whose ages spanned 18 to 49. Researchers assigned three CD4 naive, three CD4 memory, two CD8 naive and one CD8 memory plate to each donor.

V lost 4 bases, J lost 7 bases, and 20 bases lay in between. The CDR3 sequence is 15 residues long. CDR1 and CDR2 from the germline V gene are LGHNA and YSLEER. Clones were read by immunoSEQ multiplex PCR, and TCRdb kept only the in-frame ones, dropping some. The profile shows around 2.1 million clones, 93% of them singletons. Positive CCR7 selection of CD45RO-negative cells yielded the naive CD8 cells, and terminally differentiated effector memory CD45RA+ cells were excluded. The chain joins TRBV4-3 to TRBJ2-7; the D gene is possibly TRBD2 (6 bases). Sequenced input: naive CD8+ T cells from PBMCs. This TCR derives from a man between 18 and 29 years old in good health. Some clones in this sample may be carry-over from other donors' samples. The CDR3 DNA is TGCGCCAGCAGCCTCTCCGAGGGGACTGGGGGAGAGCAGTACTTC. Its protein is CASSLSEGTGGEQYF.